This passage covers 6 T cell receptor beta chains from one sample sequenced in a study of shared clonotypes between healthy human individuals. The naive CD8 subset, CD45RO-negative cells positively selected for CCR7, excluded terminally differentiated effector memory CD45RA+ cells. The protocol was immunoSEQ multiplex PCR, while the TCRdb copy is restricted to in-frame clones and leaves out a portion. The sample records approximately 720,000 clones, just over 90% being singletons. Sequenced material: naive CD8+ T cells sorted from blood. The receptors stem from a young man in good health.

The rearrangement links TRBV29-1 to TRBJ2-3, with 8 positions matching TRBD1. The length of the CDR3 is 13 residues. Germline CDR1 SQVTM, CDR2 ANQGSEA. The ends lost 6 bases at V and 2 bases at J; junction bases unmatched: 4. CDR3 DNA: TGCAGCGTCAGGGGGCTAATCACAGATACGCAGTATTTT. It is translated as CSVRGLITDTQYF.

This clone was counted between two and nine times. This chain links TRBV2 with TRBJ2-2; unclear D gene. V was pared by 7 bases and J by 6 bases, with 9 bases between. CDR3 length: 12 residues. Germline-derived CDR1 and CDR2 are SNHLY and FYNNEI. The CDR3 nucleotides are TGTGCCAGCATAGGTCGGGCCGGGGAGCTGTTTTTT. As protein: CASIGRAGELFF.

The chain has TRBV9 and TRBJ2-3, with D possibly matching TRBD2 (6 bases). Germline V lookup: CDR1 SGDLS, CDR2 YYNGEE. The V and J ends lost 5 bases and 6 bases respectively, with 13 bases between them. This CDR3 spans 13 amino acids. The chain's CDR3 is CASRGTPQDTQYF. CDR3 in DNA: TGTGCCAGCAGGGGGACTCCGCAGGATACGCAGTATTTT.

The chain uses TRBV4-3 and TRBJ2-6; no reliable D call. Trimming removed 0 bases from V and 4 bases from J, with 10 bases in between. Germline V CDR1 and CDR2: LGHNA, YSLEER. This CDR3 region has 16 residues. CDR3 sequence (DNA): TGCGCCAGCAGCCAAGAATCAAGGGTAGGGGCCAACGTCCTGACTTTC. This codes for CASSQESRVGANVLTF.

This chain links TRBV13 with TRBJ2-1; no reliable D call. The CDR3 has 14 residues. Looked up from germline, CDR1 is PRHDT and CDR2 is FYEKMQ (reference sequence). V was shortened by 5 bases and J by 3 bases, with 11 bases between the two germline ends. CDR3 sequence reads: CASSLSRHYNEQFF. The CDR3, as DNA: TGTGCCAGCAGCCTTTCTCGGCACTACAATGAGCAGTTCTTC.

This chain uses TRBV6-1 with TRBJ2-7; 7 positions agree with TRBD2. This CDR3 is 14 amino acids long. After removal of 5 bases from V and 4 bases from J, the junction contained 8 bases not matched to a gene. Germline V gene data show CDR1 as MNHNS and CDR2 as SASEGT. In DNA, the CDR3 is TGTGCCAGCAGTAGAGCGGGACTCGCTTACGAGCAGTACTTC. Amino acid sequence: CASSRAGLAYEQYF.